The sequence of this T cell receptor beta chain was determined in a study of T-cell memory formation after mild COVID-19. About the study: Each donor largely had its own TCR clusters. Study-wide findings and caveats: Largely, contracting CD4+ clones fell within CM and EM, and contracting CD8+ clones within EMRA. Clones that shrank (day 15 to 85) were balanced CD4/CD8, whereas later expanders leaned CD4+.

TCRalpha and TCRbeta libraries used 5'RACE with constant-segment primers and UMIs. MiXCR was run by TCRdb on the 5' RACE reads, yielding one entry per CDR3 protein. The sample lists approximately 180,000 distinct CDR3 sequences, roughly 17% occurring once. Of note for this clonotype: The antigen remains undetermined.

Specimen: PBMCs or a T cell subset sorted from them (not recorded which). This TCR was recovered from an adult woman who had mild COVID-19 (a few samples of this study predate the infection). Cell type and time point are not known.

CDR3 DNA sequence: TGCGCCAGCAGCCCGATGGGACAGGGGAGCTCCTACGAGCAGTACTTC. Translation: CASSPMGQGSSYEQYF. The V gene is TRBV5-1, the J gene TRBJ2-7, with 10 bases lining up with TRBD1. V lost 4 bases, J lost 0 bases, and 7 bases stayed unmatched. Germline loops: CDR1 SGHRS, CDR2 YFSETQ. This CDR3 is 16 amino acids long.